A selection of T cell receptor beta chains follows, all from one sample in a study of T cell responses to AZD1222 COVID-19 vaccine. Clones were sequenced by immunoSEQ multiplex PCR, and TCRdb holds only the in-frame ones, with some missing. The profile shows under 35,000 clones, 85% to 90% of them singletons. This specimen was peripheral blood, taken 28 days after the second AZD1222 dose. The receptors were sampled from an adult who received the AZD1222 COVID-19 vaccine. Each CDR3 is given with its conserved first and last residue. D genes are given only for firm matches. Clone size is given for some rows only: seen once, a few or many times, or a class if the clone is expanded.

V gene,D gene,clone size,J gene,CDR3 DNA,CDR3 protein
TRBV12-5,NA,NA,TRBJ2-2,TGTGCTAGTGGTTTGTTCGGCTACACCGGGGAGCTGTTTTTT,CASGLFGYTGELFF
TRBV19,NA,few,TRBJ1-1,TGTGCCAGTAGTATAGGACGTGCTGAAGCTTTCTTT,CASSIGRAEAFF
TRBV3-1/TRBV3-2,NA,NA,TRBJ1-4,TGTGCCAGCAGCCAAGGGGCAGGGGCGCAAGAAAAACTGTTTTTT,CASSQGAGAQEKLFF
TRBV5-6,TRBD1,NA,TRBJ1-3,TGTGCCAGCAGCTTACAGGGGGTGCGGGGAAACACCATATATTTT,CASSLQGVRGNTIYF
TRBV3-1/TRBV3-2,NA,NA,TRBJ1-1,TGTGCCAGCAGCCAAGTAGCTGAAGCTTTCTTT,CASSQVAEAFF
TRBV7-9,NA,NA,TRBJ1-2,TGTGCCAGCAGCGTATCCGGGGCCTATGGCTACACCTTC,CASSVSGAYGYTF
TRBV5-1,NA,NA,TRBJ2-7,TGCGCCAGCAGCTTGTTTCTGGACACCTCCTACGAGCAGTACTTC,CASSLFLDTSYEQYF
TRBV7-9,NA,NA,TRBJ1-4,TGTGCCAGCAGCTTAGGTCAGGGGACTAATGAAAAACTGTTTTTT,CASSLGQGTNEKLFF
TRBV6-5,TRBD1,NA,TRBJ1-1,TGTGCCAGCAGAACCCTCGACAGGGGAGGGACTGAAGCTTTCTTT,CASRTLDRGGTEAFF
TRBV12-3/TRBV12-4,NA,NA,TRBJ2-3,TGTGCCAGCAGTTTAATCCGGGATACGCAGTATTTT,CASSLIRDTQYF
TRBV18,NA,once,TRBJ2-1,TGTGCCAGCTCACCGCTTACGCAGCTGGACAATGAGCAGTTCTTC,CASSPLTQLDNEQFF
TRBV11-2,NA,NA,TRBJ1-4,TGTGCCAGCAGCTTAGGAGGGGGTAATGAAAAACTGTTTTTT,CASSLGGGNEKLFF
TRBV3-1/TRBV3-2,TRBD2,NA,TRBJ2-1,TGTGCCAGCAGCCTTCAAGATAGCGGGGGTGTGAACAATGAGCAGTTCTTC,CASSLQDSGGVNNEQFF
TRBV7-8,NA,NA,TRBJ1-2,TGTGCCAGCGGGAGCCCTAACTATGGCTACACCTTC,CASGSPNYGYTF